Each of the 10 T cell receptor beta chains below was sequenced from the same sample in a study of cytomegalovirus exposure and HLA in healthy donors. Researchers ran the PCR with 60 Vbeta and 13 Jbeta primers. Clones were read by immunoSEQ multiplex PCR, and TCRdb kept only the in-frame ones, dropping some. This sample has 160,000 or so clones; 65% to 85% occur once, and the top ten carry over 1.5%. Sequencing was carried out using PBMCs. All receptors come from a woman between 18 and 29 years old in good health and CMV-seronegative.

There are a few counts of this clone. The rearrangement links TRBV6-5 to TRBJ1-3; D unclear. The CDR3 spans 15 residues. Germline assignment: CDR1 MNHEY and CDR2 SVGAGI. The V end was cut by 2 bases, the J end by 0 bases, with 8 bases between. CDR3 nucleotides: TGTGCCAGCAGTTACGCGGGGAGCTCTGGAAACACCATATATTTT. It encodes CASSYAGSSGNTIYF.

The rearrangement links TRBV13 to TRBJ1-4, with a weak D call TRBD1 (5 bases). The V gene's germline CDR1 is PRHDT and CDR2 FYEKMQ (reference sequence). This CDR3 contains 14 residues. V dropped 3 bases and J dropped 4 bases, with 9 bases sitting between them. The CDR3 reads CASSFRGSNEKLFF. In DNA, the CDR3 is TGTGCCAGCAGCTTTCGGGGGAGTAATGAAAAACTGTTTTTT.

This clone was picked up a small number of times. V usage is TRBV11-2 and J usage is TRBJ1-1; D call uncertain. The V gene lost 1 base and the J gene lost 1 base, with 4 bases spanning the gap. CDR3 length equals 13 residues. Germline V CDR1 and CDR2: SGHAT, FQNNGV. CDR3: CASSLASNTEAFF. CDR3 nucleotides: TGTGCCAGCAGCTTAGCGTCGAACACTGAAGCTTTCTTT.

This chain uses TRBV6-5 with TRBJ1-1; TRBD1 might be the D (5 bases). The ends were cut back, 7 bases at V and 0 bases at J, with 9 bases in the middle. The CDR3 consists of 13 residues. Germline CDR1 is MNHEY and CDR2 is SVGAGI. The CDR3 DNA reads as TGTGCCAGCAAAGAACAGGTGAACACTGAAGCTTTCTTT. It specifies CASKEQVNTEAFF.

This chain links TRBV4-1 with TRBJ1-2; TRBD1 might be the D (5 bases). Trimming took 1 base from V and 2 from J, leaving 11 bases between them. Germline V gene lookup returns CDR1 MGHRA and CDR2 YSYEKL. CDR3 size: 15 residues. The CDR3 sequence is CASSQVTTVNYGYTF. The CDR3 bases are TGCGCCAGCAGCCAAGTAACGACAGTCAACTATGGCTACACCTTC.

V gene TRBV13 combines with J gene TRBJ2-2; 10 bases align to TRBD1. Germline lookup yields CDR1 PRHDT and CDR2 FYEKMQ (reference sequence). The V gene end was trimmed by 5 bases and the J gene end by 2 bases; junction bases not matched to a gene: 5. This CDR3 has 16 residues. The CDR3 loop is CASSPGTGVNTGELFF. The CDR3 region has the DNA TGTGCCAGCAGCCCCGGGACAGGGGTCAACACCGGGGAGCTGTTTTTT. The variable domain in full, with the rest retrieved from reference TRBV13 and TRBJ2-2, is AAGVIQSPRHLIKEKRETATLKCYPIPRHDTVYWYQQGPGQDPQFLISFYEKMQSDKGSIPDRFSAQQFSDYHSELNMSSLELGDSALYFCASSPGTGVNTGELFFGEGSRLTVL.

The chain combines TRBV28 with TRBJ1-3; D is unclear. Per the germline V gene, CDR1 is MDHEN and CDR2 is SYDVKM. Trimming pared 4 bases from V and 1 base from J, leaving 11 bases between. The CDR3 is 15 residues long. CDR3 bases: TGTGCCAGCAGTTCCTCCGCGGGATCTGGAAACACCATATATTTT. Translating it yields CASSSSAGSGNTIYF.

This clone has only one observation. The gene calls are TRBV7-9 and TRBJ1-1, with a weak D call TRBD1 (5 bases). The V and J ends lost 3 bases and 3 bases respectively, with 11 bases between them. The CDR3 spans 14 residues. Germline lookup yields CDR1 SEHNR and CDR2 FQNEAQ (reference sequence). The CDR3 DNA is TGTGCCAGCAGCTTTCGGGGAGGGGACACTGAAGCTTTCTTT. It yields the protein CASSFRGGDTEAFF.

This clone was picked up a small number of times. The V and J genes are TRBV19 and TRBJ1-4, with no clear D. Looked up from germline, CDR1 is LNHDA and CDR2 is SQIVND (reference sequence). Between the trimmed V and J ends, which lost 5 bases and 4 bases, there was a span of 14 bases. This CDR3 is 15 amino acids long. As DNA, the CDR3 is TGTGCCAGTAGTCGACGCGGGGAGAATAATGAAAAACTGTTTTTT. This translates into CASSRRGENNEKLFF. The full variable domain, with the rest looked up from reference TRBV19 and TRBJ1-4, is DGGITQSPKYLFRKEGQNVTLSCEQNLNHDAMYWYRQDPGQGLRLIYYSQIVNDFQKGDIAEGYSVSREKKESFPLTVTSAQKNPTAFYLCASSRRGENNEKLFFGSGTQLSVL.

This chain connects TRBV27 to TRBJ1-5; D unresolved. In germline, CDR1 is MNHEY, CDR2 SMNVEV (reference sequence). The CDR3 contains 13 residues. Trimming removed 6 bases at V and 4 bases at J, with 10 bases between. Written as DNA, the CDR3 is TGTGCCAGCAGCCTCACGGGGAATCAGCCCCAGCATTTT. It specifies CASSLTGNQPQHF.